One and the same sample provided the 8 T cell receptor beta chains below, sequenced in a study of PD-1 blockade in classical Hodgkin lymphoma. All trial patients relapsed after autologous stem cell transplantation. Clones were sequenced by immunoSEQ multiplex PCR, and TCRdb holds only the in-frame ones, with some missing. The table shows about 100,000 clones, with approximately 90% occurring only once. The specimen comprised peripheral blood mononuclear cells (PBMCs), sampled before the second cycle of nivolumab. Source of these receptors: a human donor with classical Hodgkin lymphoma.

This chain uses TRBV19 with TRBJ2-2; possible D gene TRBD2, 6 bases. Per the germline V gene, CDR1 is LNHDA and CDR2 is SQIVND (reference sequence). Trimming stripped 3 bases from V and 4 bases from J, with 12 bases between. The CDR3 length is 15 residues. The CDR3 is CASSIFQGGTGELFF. CDR3 DNA: TGTGCCAGTAGTATCTTCCAGGGAGGCACCGGGGAGCTGTTTTTT. The variable domain in full, completed from reference TRBV19 and TRBJ2-2, reads DGGITQSPKYLFRKEGQNVTLSCEQNLNHDAMYWYRQDPGQGLRLIYYSQIVNDFQKGDIAEGYSVSREKKESFPLTVTSAQKNPTAFYLCASSIFQGGTGELFFGEGSRLTVL.

The rearrangement links TRBV15 to TRBJ2-3, with no clear D. Trimming cost V 2 bases and J 4 bases, with 13 bases left between them. This CDR3 has 15 amino acids. The germline CDR1 and CDR2 sequences are LNHNV and YYDKDF (reference sequence). The CDR3 reads CATSRPLDGSDTQYF. CDR3 coding DNA: TGTGCCACCAGCAGACCCCTTGACGGTTCAGATACGCAGTATTTT. The variable domain in full, completed from reference TRBV15 and TRBJ2-3, reads DAMVIQNPRYQVTQFGKPVTLSCSQTLNHNVMYWYQQKSSQAPKLLFHYYDKDFNNEADTPDNFQSRRPNTSFCFLDIRSPGLGDTAMYLCATSRPLDGSDTQYFGPGTRLTVL.

The V gene is TRBV5-4, the J gene TRBJ2-7, with TRBD1 matching over 10 bases. Germline loops: CDR1 SGHNT, CDR2 YYREEE (reference sequence). Trimming removed 0 bases from V and 7 bases from J; junction bases left unmatched: 4. The CDR3 is 14 amino acids. CDR3 region: CASSLGQGANEQYF. As DNA, the CDR3 is TGTGCCAGCAGCTTGGGACAGGGGGCAAATGAGCAGTACTTC.

This sequence joins TRBV18 and TRBJ1-2; 9 bases are shared with TRBD1. J lost 1 base, V lost 2 bases, and 8 bases had no gene match. This CDR3 comprises 17 residues. Germline lookup yields CDR1 KGHSH and CDR2 LQKENI. The chain's CDR3 is CASSPTQGAPINYGYTF. The CDR3 DNA follows: TGTGCCAGCTCACCAACACAGGGGGCCCCTATTAACTATGGCTACACCTTC.

The chain carries TRBV4-1 and TRBJ2-5, with 8 bases fitting TRBD2. The trim removed 3 bases at V and 0 bases at J, leaving 6 bases unmatched. Germline V gene lookup returns CDR1 MGHRA and CDR2 YSYEKL. The CDR3 contains 16 residues. This CDR3 is CASSQSRGGYQETQYF. CDR3 sequence (DNA): TGCGCCAGCAGCCAGAGTCGGGGGGGGTACCAAGAGACCCAGTACTTC.

This clone has just a few counts. V and J are TRBV5-6 and TRBJ1-2; D remains ambiguous. This CDR3 is built from 14 residues. The V gene lost 2 bases and the J gene lost 8 bases, with 16 bases spanning the gap. The germline CDR1 and CDR2 sequences are SGHDT and YYEEEE. The CDR3 reads CASSFGRPAGGYTF. Here the CDR3 DNA reads TGTGCCAGCAGCTTCGGCAGGCCCGCGGGGGGCTACACCTTC.

Comment on this clone: A much larger clone sits a single nucleotide away, making a read error possible. The chain is built from TRBV7-9 and TRBJ2-3, with 11 nucleotides matching TRBD2. The CDR3 covers 15 residues. The junction had 4 bases not matched to a gene; V was cut back by 5 bases and J by 3 bases. The germline V gene encodes CDR1 SEHNR and CDR2 FQNEAQ (reference sequence). For the CDR3, the DNA is TGTGCCAGCAGCCTTACTAGCGGGGGAACAGATACGCAGTATTTT. Its translation is CASSLTSGGTDTQYF.

This chain joins TRBV5-8 and TRBJ1-1, with D possibly being TRBD1 (6 bases). V was trimmed by 4 bases and J by 11 bases, leaving 24 bases between them. CDR1 and CDR2 from the germline V gene are SGHTS and YDEGEE. CDR3 length equals 15 residues. This CDR3 is CASSLRQGSPGGAFF. CDR3 nucleotide sequence: TGTGCCAGCAGCCTACGGCAGGGGTCGCCAGGCGGGGCTTTCTTT.